Sequencing of this T cell receptor (beta chain) was carried out in a study of blood T cell repertoires in COVID-19. Only in-frame clones appear in the TCRdb table, and some are missing; sequencing was by immunoSEQ multiplex PCR. Of hundreds of thousands of clones detected, roughly 85% appear once; the ten largest clones hold just over 7%. The CDR3 has 13 amino acids. Germline CDR1 is SGHRS and CDR2 is YFSETQ. V trimming: 0 bases; J trimming: 8 bases; junction bases outside the gene matches: 3. The sequence came from a human donor in a cohort sampled during active COVID-19. Sequencing was done on a sample of peripheral blood. This chain connects TRBV5-1 to TRBJ2-3, with 7 bases fitting TRBD1. The CDR3 here is CASSLEQGSTQYF. DNA of the CDR3: TGCGCCAGCAGCTTGGAACAGGGGTCTACGCAGTATTTT.